A single sample is the source of the 19 T cell receptor beta chains below, sequenced in a study of response to subunit inactivated influenza vaccine. TCRdb itself ran the RT-PCR reads through MiXCR, one entry per CDR3 protein. The data contain about 800,000 distinct CDR3 sequences, around 21% of them singletons. Source: PBMCs from blood, taken more than 4 days after vaccination. Every receptor here comes from a man in his forties or fifties who received an inactivated influenza vaccine.

As DNA, the CDR3 is TGTGCCAGCAGTATAGACAGGGTGGCAAGCTACACCTTC. It translates to CASSIDRVASYTF. The chain couples TRBV12-3 or TRBV12-4 to TRBJ1-2; 7 nucleotides match TRBD1. The trim removed 5 bases at V and 9 bases at J, leaving 9 bases unmatched. This CDR3 comprises 13 residues.

This clonotype was seen a few times. The chain joins TRBV20-1 to TRBJ1-3; TRBD1 matches 7 bases. The germline V gene has CDR1 DFQATT and CDR2 SNEGSKA (reference sequence). V dropped 1 base and J dropped 13; count of bases not matched to a gene: 13. The length of the CDR3 is 14 residues. CDR3 amino acids: CSARAPTGTGLIYF. The CDR3 DNA is TGCAGTGCTAGAGCTCCGACAGGGACTGGTTTGATATATTTT.

The genes are TRBV5-1 and TRBJ2-1; D is undetermined. This CDR3 contains 13 residues. CDR1 and CDR2 from the germline V gene are SGHRS and YFSETQ. Trimming shortened V by 0 bases and J by 9 bases, and 10 bases separated the two germline ends. CDR3 in amino acids: CASSLVTGSEQFF. The CDR3 bases are TGCGCCAGCAGCTTGGTGACCGGGTCTGAGCAGTTCTTC.

This clonotype was counted only a few times. J is TRBJ2-1 and V is TRBV20-1; 11 bases match TRBD2. Germline CDR1 is DFQATT and CDR2 is SNEGSKA (reference sequence). This CDR3 contains 15 residues. Trimming at V came to 0 bases and at J to 8 bases, leaving 6 bases not matched to a gene. This chain's CDR3 is CSARDSGRALDEQFF. The CDR3 DNA follows: TGCAGTGCTAGAGATAGCGGGAGGGCGTTGGATGAGCAGTTCTTC.

CDR3 sequence (DNA): TGCGCCAGCAGCCAGCGGGAGGGCACTGAAGCTTTCTTT. Protein product: CASSQREGTEAFF. The genes are TRBV4-3 and TRBJ1-1; no clear D. This CDR3 comprises 13 residues. V lost 3 bases and J lost 4, with 9 bases in between. The V gene's germline CDR1 is LGHNA and CDR2 YSLEER.

This clonotype was detected only a few times. The gene calls are TRBV6-5 and TRBJ2-2; a possible D gene is TRBD1 (5 bases). Per germline, CDR1 MNHEY and CDR2 SVGAGI. V shed 0 bases and J shed 6 bases, with 8 bases lying between them. This CDR3 contains 14 residues. The CDR3 sequence is CASSYSGVAGELFF. CDR3 bases: TGTGCCAGCAGTTACTCAGGGGTGGCCGGGGAGCTGTTTTTT.

This clonotype was picked up a small number of times. This sequence joins TRBV5-5 and TRBJ2-2; the match to TRBD1 covers 7 bases. This CDR3 is 16 amino acids long. Germline V gene sequence: CDR1 SGHKS, CDR2 YYEKEE (reference sequence). The ends lost 3 bases at V and 2 bases at J; junction bases unmatched: 7. The CDR3 coding sequence is TGTGCCAGCAGCTGGGGCCGGGACAGAAACACCGGGGAGCTGTTTTTT. It translates to CASSWGRDRNTGELFF.

The chain has TRBV7-2 and TRBJ2-3; D may be TRBD1 (5 bases). V shed 1 base and J shed 4 bases, with 9 bases lying between them. Germline lookup yields CDR1 SGHTA and CDR2 FQGNSA. This CDR3 has 14 amino acids. CDR3 region: CASSLEGVSDTQYF. CDR3 coding DNA: TGTGCCAGCAGCTTAGAAGGGGTTTCAGATACGCAGTATTTT.

This chain uses TRBV12-3 or TRBV12-4 with TRBJ1-2, with 7 bases lining up with TRBD1. The J segment lost 5 bases and the V segment lost 8 bases, leaving 8 bases of the junction unmatched. This CDR3 spans 13 amino acids. CDR3 in amino acids: CASQSRGGYGYTF. CDR3 bases: TGTGCCAGCCAAAGCAGGGGGGGGTATGGCTACACCTTC.

This clonotype has more than one count but fewer than ten. The rearrangement links TRBV20-1 to TRBJ2-2; D gene unclear. This CDR3 region has 15 residues. V shed 1 base and J shed 0 bases, with 9 bases lying between them. Looked up from germline, CDR1 is DFQATT and CDR2 is SNEGSKA (reference sequence). CDR3 in DNA: TGCAGTGCTAGAGGCCGCTACCCGAACACCGGGGAGCTGTTTTTT. Residues: CSARGRYPNTGELFF.

This chain links TRBV15 with TRBJ2-7, with 8 bases identical to TRBD1. The CDR3 sequence is 15 residues long. Germline-derived CDR1 and CDR2 are LNHNV and YYDKDF (reference sequence). The V segment lost 5 bases and the J segment 0 bases; nucleotides outside the gene matches: 6. The CDR3 DNA follows: TGTGCCACCAGCGCTTACAGGGGGACCTCCTACGAGCAGTACTTC. Translation gives CATSAYRGTSYEQYF.

This clonotype was seen only a few times. The chain recombines TRBV20-1 with TRBJ2-4, with 7 bases matching TRBD1. CDR3 length: 14 amino acids. The germline gives CDR1 DFQATT, CDR2 SNEGSKA (reference sequence). V lost 5 bases and J lost 9; bases outside the gene matches: 13. For the CDR3, the DNA is TGCAGTGCTTACCGACAGGGCGCTTCGGGCATTCAGTACTTC. This encodes CSAYRQGASGIQYF.

The CDR3, as DNA: TGTGCCAGCAGTACGAGGGGCAATGAGCAGTTCTTC. This gives the protein CASSTRGNEQFF. V gene TRBV27 combines with J gene TRBJ2-1; perhaps D is TRBD1 or TRBD2 (5 bases each). The CDR3 has 12 residues. The V end was cut by 5 bases, the J end by 6 bases, with 8 bases between. The V gene's germline CDR1 is MNHEY and CDR2 SMNVEV (reference sequence).

V usage is TRBV4-2 and J usage is TRBJ2-1, with D perhaps matching TRBD1 or TRBD2 (5 bases each). V lost 0 bases to trimming and J lost 2 bases, with 8 bases between them. The germline V gene encodes CDR1 LGHNA and CDR2 YNFKEQ. The CDR3 consists of 15 residues. Here the CDR3 reads CASSQEVGAYNEQFF. DNA of the CDR3: TGTGCCAGCAGCCAAGAAGTGGGGGCCTACAATGAGCAGTTCTTC.

The genes are TRBV7-3 and TRBJ2-7, with 7 bases lining up with TRBD1. This CDR3 is 14 amino acids long. CDR1 and CDR2 (germline): SGHTA, FQGTGA. The trim removed 5 bases at V and 3 bases at J, leaving 7 bases unmatched. Written as DNA, the CDR3 is TGTGCCAGCAGCGCAACTCGGGACAGCTACGAGCAGTACTTC. It codes for CASSATRDSYEQYF.

This clonotype has at least ten counts. The chain recombines TRBV12-3 or TRBV12-4 with TRBJ2-1; maybe TRBD1 (5 bases). This CDR3 contains 11 residues. The ends were cut back, 2 bases at V and 13 bases at J, with 9 bases in the middle. This chain's CDR3 is CASSLRTRQFF. CDR3 coding DNA: TGTGCCAGCAGTTTAAGGACACGCCAGTTCTTC.

The chain is built from TRBV9 and TRBJ2-1, with 9 nucleotides matching TRBD2. This CDR3 has 15 residues. After removal of 2 bases from V and 11 bases from J, the junction contained 11 bases not matched to a gene. Germline V gene data show CDR1 as SGDLS and CDR2 as YYNGEE. CDR3 bases: TGTGCCAGCAGCGTTGGGGGACTAGCCAAGGAAAAGCAGTTCTTC. This translates into CASSVGGLAKEKQFF.

In this sample, this clonotype turned up a few times. This chain links TRBV4-1 with TRBJ2-4; D remains unclear. With 0 bases removed from V and 9 bases from J, the gap between germline ends came to 6 bases. CDR1 is MGHRA and CDR2 is YSYEKL in the germline V gene. The CDR3 runs to 12 residues. CDR3 region: CASSQEMGIQYF. The CDR3 region has the DNA TGCGCCAGCAGCCAAGAAATGGGCATTCAGTACTTC.

The V gene is TRBV6-5, the J gene TRBJ2-1; TRBD2 aligns across 10 bases. The V gene end was trimmed by 0 bases and the J gene end by 8 bases; junction bases not matched to a gene: 7. There are 16 residues in the CDR3. Germline V gene lookup returns CDR1 MNHEY and CDR2 SVGAGI. CDR3 sequence (DNA): TGTGCCAGCAGTTACTCCGTAGCGGGAGGCGTGGATGAGCAGTTCTTC. Its protein product is CASSYSVAGGVDEQFF.